These 27 T cell receptor beta chains were all obtained from the same sample, sequenced in a study of Ad26.COV2.S vaccination and SARS-CoV-2 variants. The treatment was: about 20 received Ad26.COV2.S at low or high dose, single or two shots; 5 received placebo; per-sample allocation not given. Samples analyzed were those drawn on day 63 after the first vaccine or placebo injection. Libraries were prepared by immunoSEQ multiplex PCR; TCRdb keeps only in-frame clonotypes and omits some of them. The sample lists some 320,000 clones, about 86% occurring once. The sequencing here drew on peripheral blood, taken in a trial of Ad26.COV2.S vaccine versus placebo. Receptors originate from a person between 18 and 65 years old who received the Ad26.COV2.S COVID-19 vaccine or a placebo.

This rearrangement joins TRBV19 to TRBJ1-1; D is undetermined. The V gene lost 1 base and the J gene lost 5 bases, with 14 bases spanning the gap. Germline V gene data show CDR1 as LNHDA and CDR2 as SQIVND (reference sequence). CDR3 length: 15 amino acids. The chain's CDR3 is CASSIGTGKGTEAFF. The CDR3 nucleotides read TGTGCCAGTAGTATAGGGACGGGGAAAGGGACTGAAGCTTTCTTT.

The CDR3 here is CASSSGQGGMEEQYF. The CDR3 DNA reads as TGTGCCAGCAGCTCGGGACAGGGAGGGATGGAAGAGCAGTACTTC. This chain connects TRBV5-5 to TRBJ2-7; 9 nucleotides agree with TRBD1. Germline CDR1 reads SGHKS; CDR2 reads YYEKEE (reference sequence). V was pared by 3 bases and J by 7 bases, with 11 bases of the junction left unmatched. There are 15 residues in the CDR3.

This clone was seen a single time. The J gene is TRBJ2-7, the V gene TRBV6-1; D ambiguous. Trimming took off 4 bases at V and 4 bases at J, with 29 bases between the two ends. This CDR3 is built from 19 residues. Germline values: CDR1 MNHNS, CDR2 SASEGT. CDR3: CASSAPSAALGLSRYEQYF. CDR3 nucleotide sequence: TGTGCCAGCAGTGCCCCTAGTGCGGCACTGGGCCTCTCCAGGTACGAGCAGTACTTC.

This chain connects TRBV7-8 to TRBJ2-1; 9 bases fit TRBD2. Germline V CDR1 and CDR2: SGHVS, FQNEAQ. V was pared by 5 bases and J by 0 bases, with 8 bases of the junction left unmatched. This CDR3 spans 17 amino acids. CDR3 region: CASSPSSGARSYNEQFF. The CDR3, as DNA: TGTGCCAGCAGCCCTTCTAGCGGGGCCCGCTCCTACAATGAGCAGTTCTTC. The full variable domain, completed using reference TRBV7-8 and TRBJ2-1, is GAGVSQSPRYKVAKRGQDVALRCDPISGHVSLFWYQQALGQGPEFLTYFQNEAQLDKSGLPSDRFFAERPEGSVSTLKIQRTQQEDSAVYLCASSPSSGARSYNEQFFGPGTRLTVL.

J is TRBJ1-2 and V is TRBV29-1; D unresolved. Trimming took 4 bases from V and 7 from J, leaving 10 bases between them. Germline CDR1 and CDR2: SQVTM and ANQGSEA. The CDR3 length is 11 residues. Here the CDR3 reads CSVGRVSGYTF. The CDR3 nucleotides are TGCAGCGTTGGGCGGGTGAGTGGCTACACCTTC.

The CDR3 DNA reads as TGTGCCAGCAGCTTGGGAGGTAATGAAAAACTGTTTTTT. Protein product: CASSLGGNEKLFF. This rearrangement joins TRBV7-9 to TRBJ1-4; D is undetermined. Per the germline V gene, CDR1 is SEHNR and CDR2 is FQNEAQ (reference sequence). The germline V and J ends were trimmed by 3 bases and 4 bases, with 6 bases remaining between them. This CDR3 contains 13 residues.

The chain joins TRBV7-9 to TRBJ1-1, with D unresolved. Between the trimmed V and J ends, which lost 4 bases and 1 base, there was a span of 10 bases. The CDR3 spans 14 residues. Germline CDR1 SEHNR, CDR2 FQNEAQ (reference sequence). The CDR3 spells CASSSKQRNTEAFF. CDR3 DNA: TGTGCCAGCAGCTCCAAACAGAGGAACACTGAAGCTTTCTTT.

The count of this clone is one. The chain links TRBV19 to TRBJ1-2; 7 positions match TRBD1. The length of the CDR3 is 13 residues. Germline loops: CDR1 LNHDA, CDR2 SQIVND (reference sequence). The V gene end was trimmed by 6 bases and the J gene end by 3 bases; junction bases not matched to a gene: 4. CDR3 in DNA: TGTGCCAGTAGAGACAGGGTCGACTATGGCTACACCTTC. The encoded protein is CASRDRVDYGYTF.

As regards this clone: Additional DNA sequences in this sample encode the identical CDR3. The gene calls are TRBV7-9 and TRBJ1-2; 8 nucleotides align to TRBD1. CDR3 length equals 12 residues. V lost 11 bases to trimming and J lost 4 bases; unmatched junction nucleotides: 6. Germline V CDR1 and CDR2: SEHNR, FQNEAQ (reference sequence). The DNA for the CDR3 is TGTGCCGGTGGACAGGGCCCCTATGGCTACACCTTC. This translates into CAGGQGPYGYTF.

The chain recombines TRBV4-3 with TRBJ2-2, with 7 bases identical to TRBD1. The CDR3 runs to 18 residues. V was clipped by 0 bases and J by 3 bases; unmatched bases: 10. Germline CDR1 reads LGHNA; CDR2 reads YSLEER. This CDR3 reads CASSQDNRQGAHTGELFF. CDR3 bases: TGCGCCAGCAGCCAAGATAACAGACAGGGTGCGCACACCGGGGAGCTGTTTTTT.

V usage is TRBV6-4 and J usage is TRBJ1-2; D might be TRBD1 (5 bases). The CDR3 totals 14 residues. CDR1 and CDR2 (germline): MRHNA, SNTAGT. Trimming pared 7 bases from V and 3 bases from J, leaving 15 bases between. This CDR3 reads CASKRSTADYGYTF. CDR3 DNA: TGTGCCAGCAAGAGGTCGACAGCCGACTATGGCTACACCTTC.

The chain carries TRBV30 and TRBJ2-5; D is unresolved. In germline, CDR1 is GTSNPN, CDR2 SVGIG (reference sequence). This CDR3 region has 11 residues. Between the trimmed V and J ends, which lost 4 bases and 5 bases, there was a span of 8 bases. The CDR3 coding sequence is TGTGCCTGGACAGGTCGGGAGACCCAGTACTTC. This codes for CAWTGRETQYF.

The J gene is TRBJ1-1, the V gene TRBV19; no clear D. Germline values: CDR1 LNHDA, CDR2 SQIVND (reference sequence). This CDR3 has 17 amino acids. V was shortened by 6 bases and J by 1 base, with 21 bases between the two germline ends. CDR3 protein: CASRHLLRTAANTEAFF. The DNA for the CDR3 is TGTGCCAGTAGGCACCTCCTCCGGACCGCGGCGAACACTGAAGCTTTCTTT.

The V and J genes are TRBV29-1 and TRBJ2-1, with D possibly matching TRBD1 (5 bases). The CDR3 contains 12 residues. CDR1 is SQVTM, CDR2 ANQGSEA, per germline. V was cut by 4 bases and J by 6 bases, with 10 bases left in between. Written as DNA, the CDR3 is TGCAGCGTTGGCCAGGGCTCCAATGAGCAGTTCTTC. Translating gives CSVGQGSNEQFF.

The chain combines TRBV5-4 with TRBJ2-5; 7 positions agree with TRBD1. CDR3 size: 13 residues. Per germline, CDR1 SGHNT and CDR2 YYREEE (reference sequence). Germline trimming cut 4 bases from V and 2 bases from J; bases unmatched to any gene: 2. CDR3 nucleotides: TGTGCCAGCAGCGAACAGGGGCAAGAGACCCAGTACTTC. Translating it yields CASSEQGQETQYF.

J is TRBJ1-3 and V is TRBV11-2; the D gene is possibly TRBD1 (5 bases). CDR1 SGHAT and CDR2 FQNNGV come from the germline V gene. The CDR3 covers 17 residues. Between the trimmed V and J ends, which lost 5 bases and 0 bases, there was a span of 17 bases. This CDR3 is CASSTALAGPSGNTIYF. The CDR3 region has the DNA TGTGCCAGCAGCACCGCGCTGGCAGGGCCCTCTGGAAACACCATATATTTT.

J is TRBJ1-3 and V is TRBV4-1; D remains ambiguous. Deletions cut 4 bases from V and 0 bases from J, with 13 bases between. This CDR3 has 16 amino acids. CDR1 and CDR2 (germline): MGHRA, YSYEKL. CDR3 protein: CASSLAQLTSGNTIYF. The CDR3 nucleotides read TGCGCCAGCAGCCTCGCACAGTTAACCTCTGGAAACACCATATATTTT.

CDR3 region: CASSFGVSFQNTEAFF. CDR3 sequence (DNA): TGTGCCAGCAGCTTCGGGGTCAGCTTCCAGAACACTGAAGCTTTCTTT. V gene TRBV5-5 combines with J gene TRBJ1-1; D gene uncertain. The CDR3 sequence is 16 residues long. Trimming took off 2 bases at V and 1 base at J, with 15 bases between the two ends. Germline CDR1 is SGHKS and CDR2 is YYEKEE (reference sequence). Together with reference TRBV5-5 and TRBJ1-1, the CDR3 gives the full variable domain: DAGVTQSPTHLIKTRGQQVTLRCSPISGHKSVSWYQQVLGQGPQFIFQYYEKEERGRGNFPDRFSARQFPNYSSELNVNALLLGDSALYLCASSFGVSFQNTEAFFGQGTRLTVV.

A note on this clone: This same CDR3 is encoded by further DNA sequences in the sample. The chain has TRBV12-3 or TRBV12-4 and TRBJ1-6; D gene unclear. With 3 bases removed from V and 6 bases from J, the gap between germline ends came to 3 bases. This CDR3 contains 12 residues. The CDR3 region has the DNA TGTGCCAGCAGTTTCTTTAATTCACCCCTCCACTTT. Protein sequence: CASSFFNSPLHF.

The chain uses TRBV18 and TRBJ2-2, with unresolved D. V was cut by 2 bases and J by 0 bases, with 4 bases left in between. This CDR3 spans 14 amino acids. The germline CDR1 and CDR2 sequences are KGHSH and LQKENI. The CDR3 coding sequence is TGTGCCAGCTCACCAGGCACGAACACCGGGGAGCTGTTTTTT. It encodes CASSPGTNTGELFF. The variable domain in full, with the rest retrieved from reference TRBV18 and TRBJ2-2, is NAGVMQNPRHLVRRRGQEARLRCSPMKGHSHVYWYRQLPEEGLKFMVYLQKENIIDESGMPKERFSAEFPKEGPSILRIQQVVRGDSAAYFCASSPGTNTGELFFGEGSRLTVL.

The gene calls are TRBV9 and TRBJ1-1; 8 bases line up with TRBD1. This CDR3 spans 15 amino acids. CDR1 SGDLS and CDR2 YYNGEE come from the germline V gene. With V trimmed by 4 bases and J by 3 bases, 8 bases remained unmatched. The DNA of the CDR3 is TGTGCCAGCAGCTCACACGGACAGGGCTACACTGAAGCTTTCTTT. It codes for CASSSHGQGYTEAFF.

The V and J genes are TRBV5-1 and TRBJ2-3; a weak D match, TRBD1 (5 bases). Deletions cut 0 bases from V and 0 bases from J, with 17 bases between. The germline V gene encodes CDR1 SGHRS and CDR2 YFSETQ. The CDR3 has 18 amino acids. CDR3 DNA sequence: TGCGCCAGCAGCTTGGGGGTGTCTAGGGCAGGGAGCACAGATACGCAGTATTTT. It is translated as CASSLGVSRAGSTDTQYF.

This clone was detected only once. The chain carries TRBV30 and TRBJ1-2; the D is unclear. V was trimmed by 6 bases and J by 5 bases, leaving 13 bases between them. Germline V gene data show CDR1 as GTSNPN and CDR2 as SVGIG (reference sequence). CDR3 size: 12 residues. The CDR3 loop is CACAPGYYGYTF. The CDR3, as DNA: TGTGCCTGCGCCCCGGGTTATTATGGCTACACCTTC.

V and J are TRBV11-2 and TRBJ1-2; TRBD1 is a possible D gene (5 bases). CDR3 length: 15 amino acids. V dropped 0 bases and J dropped 2 bases, with 10 bases sitting between them. Germline loops: CDR1 SGHAT, CDR2 FQNNGV. The CDR3: CASSLETVRNYGYTF. The CDR3 nucleotides are TGTGCCAGCAGCTTAGAGACAGTACGAAACTATGGCTACACCTTC.

This chain links TRBV6-2 or TRBV6-3 with TRBJ1-5, with a weak D call TRBD1 (5 bases). The ends were cut back, 2 bases at V and 3 bases at J, with 11 bases in the middle. The CDR3 runs 15 residues. Germline lookup yields CDR1 MNHEY and CDR2 SVGEGT. The CDR3 sequence is CASSYPGGFNQPQHF. CDR3 DNA sequence: TGTGCCAGCAGTTACCCTGGGGGATTCAATCAGCCCCAGCATTTT.

The rearrangement joins TRBV30 to TRBJ1-1, with D tentatively TRBD1 (5 bases). Trimming took 0 bases from V and 4 from J, leaving 12 bases between them. CDR1 is GTSNPN and CDR2 is SVGIG in the germline V gene (reference sequence). There are 14 residues in the CDR3. The CDR3 sequence is CAWSVRGVSTEAFF. The CDR3 DNA follows: TGTGCCTGGAGTGTACGGGGGGTATCCACTGAAGCTTTCTTT.

V gene TRBV5-8 combines with J gene TRBJ2-7, with 7 bases fitting TRBD1. The CDR3 is 14 residues long. The V gene's germline CDR1 is SGHTS and CDR2 YDEGEE. V shed 1 base and J 4 bases; nucleotides not matched to a gene: 5. CDR3 sequence (DNA): TGTGCCAGCAGCTTGACAGGGGAACGATACGAGCAGTACTTC. It specifies CASSLTGERYEQYF. Supplemented by reference TRBV5-8 and TRBJ2-7, the full variable domain reads EAGVTQSPTHLIKTRGQQATLRCSPISGHTSVYWYQQALGLGLQFLLWYDEGEERNRGNFPPRFSGRQFPNYSSELNVNALELEDSALYLCASSLTGERYEQYFGPGTRLTVT.